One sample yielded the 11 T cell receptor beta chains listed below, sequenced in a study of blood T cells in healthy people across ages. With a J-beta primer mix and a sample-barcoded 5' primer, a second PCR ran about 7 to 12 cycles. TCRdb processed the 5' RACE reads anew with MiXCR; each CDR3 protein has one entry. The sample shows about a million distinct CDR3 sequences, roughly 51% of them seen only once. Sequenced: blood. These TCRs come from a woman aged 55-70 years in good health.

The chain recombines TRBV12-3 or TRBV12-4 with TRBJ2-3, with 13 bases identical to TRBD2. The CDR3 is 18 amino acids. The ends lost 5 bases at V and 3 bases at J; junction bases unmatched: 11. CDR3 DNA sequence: TGTGCCAGCAGTCCGCAAAAACTAGCGGGAGGGAAGACAGATACGCAGTATTTT. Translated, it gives CASSPQKLAGGKTDTQYF.

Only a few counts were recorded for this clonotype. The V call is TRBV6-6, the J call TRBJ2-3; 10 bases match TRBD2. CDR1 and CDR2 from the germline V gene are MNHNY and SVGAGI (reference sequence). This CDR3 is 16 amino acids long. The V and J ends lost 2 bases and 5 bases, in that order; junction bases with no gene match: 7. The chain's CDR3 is CASSYGPSGSRDTQYF. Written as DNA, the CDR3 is TGTGCCAGCAGTTACGGGCCTAGCGGGAGTCGAGATACGCAGTATTTT.

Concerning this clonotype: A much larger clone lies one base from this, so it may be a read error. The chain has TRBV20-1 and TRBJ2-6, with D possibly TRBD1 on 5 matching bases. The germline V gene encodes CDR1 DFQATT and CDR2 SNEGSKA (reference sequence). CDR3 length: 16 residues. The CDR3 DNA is TGCAGTGCAGTCGGTCGCAGCAGCTCTGGGGCCAGCGTCCTGACTTTC. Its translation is CSAVGRSSSGASVLTF.

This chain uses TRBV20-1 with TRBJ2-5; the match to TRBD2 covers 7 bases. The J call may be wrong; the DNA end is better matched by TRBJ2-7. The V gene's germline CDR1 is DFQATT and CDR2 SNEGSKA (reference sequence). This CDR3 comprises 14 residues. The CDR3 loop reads CSARVGGSMNEQYF. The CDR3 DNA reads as TGCAGTGCTAGAGTTGGCGGGAGCATGAACGAGCAGTACTTC.

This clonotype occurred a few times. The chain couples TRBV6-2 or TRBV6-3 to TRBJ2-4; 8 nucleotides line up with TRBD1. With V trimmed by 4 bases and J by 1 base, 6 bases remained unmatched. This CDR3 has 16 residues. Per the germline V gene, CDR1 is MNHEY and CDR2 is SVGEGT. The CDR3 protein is CASSSQGASAKNIQYF. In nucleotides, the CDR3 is TGTGCCAGCAGTTCCCAGGGGGCTTCTGCCAAAAACATTCAGTACTTC.

CDR3 sequence (DNA): TGCAGTGCTACCCTCCCCTCCGGGACAGGGGAGACCCAGTACTTC. Amino acids: CSATLPSGTGETQYF. V usage is TRBV20-1 and J usage is TRBJ2-5; 9 nucleotides agree with TRBD1. The CDR3 is made up of 15 amino acids. Trimming at V came to 4 bases and at J to 5 bases, leaving 11 bases not matched to a gene. From germline, CDR1 is DFQATT and CDR2 SNEGSKA (reference sequence).

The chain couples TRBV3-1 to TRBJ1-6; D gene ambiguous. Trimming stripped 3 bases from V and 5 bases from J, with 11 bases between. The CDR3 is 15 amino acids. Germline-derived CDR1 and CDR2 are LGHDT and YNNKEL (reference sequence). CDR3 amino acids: CASSHGRSNNSPLHF. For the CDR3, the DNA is TGTGCCAGCAGCCACGGCAGAAGTAATAATTCACCCCTCCACTTT.

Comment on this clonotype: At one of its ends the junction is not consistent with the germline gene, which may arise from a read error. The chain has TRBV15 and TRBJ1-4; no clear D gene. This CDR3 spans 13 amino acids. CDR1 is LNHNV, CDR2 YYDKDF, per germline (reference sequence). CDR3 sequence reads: CATSRGPKEKLFF. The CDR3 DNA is TGTGCCACCAGCAGAGGCCCTAAGGAAAAACTGTTTTTT.

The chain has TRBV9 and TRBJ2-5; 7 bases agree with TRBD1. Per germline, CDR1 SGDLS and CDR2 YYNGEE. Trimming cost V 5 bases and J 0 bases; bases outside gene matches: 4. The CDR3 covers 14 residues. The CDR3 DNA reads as TGTGCCAGCAGTCGAACAGGGGACCAAGAGACCCAGTACTTC. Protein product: CASSRTGDQETQYF. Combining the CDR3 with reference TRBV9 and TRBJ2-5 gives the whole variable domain DSGVTQTPKHLITATGQRVTLRCSPRSGDLSVYWYQQSLDQGLQFLIQYYNGEERAKGNILERFSAQQFPDLHSELNLSSLELGDSALYFCASSRTGDQETQYFGPGTRLLVL.

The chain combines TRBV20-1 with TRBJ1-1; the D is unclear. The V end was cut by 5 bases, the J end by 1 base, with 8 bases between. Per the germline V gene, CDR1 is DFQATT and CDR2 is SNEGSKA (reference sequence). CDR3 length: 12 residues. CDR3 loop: CSAFWGNTEAFF. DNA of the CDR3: TGCAGTGCTTTTTGGGGGAACACTGAAGCTTTCTTT.

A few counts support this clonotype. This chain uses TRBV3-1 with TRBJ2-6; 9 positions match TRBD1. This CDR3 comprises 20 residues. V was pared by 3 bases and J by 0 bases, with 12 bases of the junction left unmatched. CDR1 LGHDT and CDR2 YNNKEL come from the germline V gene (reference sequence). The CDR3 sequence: CASSHPTSTGGISGANVLTF. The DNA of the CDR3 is TGTGCCAGCAGCCACCCCACATCGACAGGGGGGATCTCTGGGGCCAACGTCCTGACTTTC. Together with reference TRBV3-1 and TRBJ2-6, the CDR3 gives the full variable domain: DTAVSQTPKYLVTQMGNDKSIKCEQNLGHDTMYWYKQDSKKFLKIMFSYNNKELIINETVPNRFSPKSPDKAHLNLHINSLELGDSAVYFCASSHPTSTGGISGANVLTFGAGSRLTVL.